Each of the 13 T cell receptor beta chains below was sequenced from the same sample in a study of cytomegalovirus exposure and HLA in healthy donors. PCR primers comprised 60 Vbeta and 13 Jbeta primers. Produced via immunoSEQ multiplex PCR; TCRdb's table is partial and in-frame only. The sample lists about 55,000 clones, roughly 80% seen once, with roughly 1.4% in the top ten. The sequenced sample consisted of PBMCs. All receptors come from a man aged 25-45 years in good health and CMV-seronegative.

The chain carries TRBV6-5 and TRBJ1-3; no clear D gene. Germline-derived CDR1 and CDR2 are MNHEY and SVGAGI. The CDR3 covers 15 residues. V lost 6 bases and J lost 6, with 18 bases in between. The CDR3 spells CASRVWADPANTIYF. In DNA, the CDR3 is TGTGCCAGCAGAGTATGGGCAGACCCCGCAAACACCATATATTTT.

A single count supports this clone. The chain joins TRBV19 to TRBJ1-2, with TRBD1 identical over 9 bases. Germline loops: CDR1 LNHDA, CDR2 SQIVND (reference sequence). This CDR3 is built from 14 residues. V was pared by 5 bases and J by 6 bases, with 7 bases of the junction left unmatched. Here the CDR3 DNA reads TGTGCCAGTAGTCCCTGGGGACAGGGTAATGGCTACACCTTC. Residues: CASSPWGQGNGYTF.

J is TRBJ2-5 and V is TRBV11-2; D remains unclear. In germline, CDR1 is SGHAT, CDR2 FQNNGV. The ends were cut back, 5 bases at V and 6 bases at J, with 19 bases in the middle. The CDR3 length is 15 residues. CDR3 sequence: CASSRPPGFSKTQYF. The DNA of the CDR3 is TGTGCCAGCAGCAGGCCTCCCGGGTTCAGTAAGACCCAGTACTTC.

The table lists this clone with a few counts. The CDR3 sequence: CASSKRSGSTDTQYF. CDR3 nucleotide sequence: TGTGCCAGCAGCAAACGGAGCGGTAGCACAGATACGCAGTATTTT. The chain combines TRBV21-1 with TRBJ2-3; the D call in the table, TRBD2, was not verified against the DNA. TRBV21-1 is designated a pseudogene. CDR3 length: 15 amino acids.

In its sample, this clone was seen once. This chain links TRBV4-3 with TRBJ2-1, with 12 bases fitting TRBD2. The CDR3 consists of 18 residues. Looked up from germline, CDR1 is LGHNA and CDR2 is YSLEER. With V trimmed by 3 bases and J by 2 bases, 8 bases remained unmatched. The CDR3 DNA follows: TGCGCCAGCAGCCAGACACTAGCGGGGGGTAACCCCTACAATGAGCAGTTCTTC. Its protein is CASSQTLAGGNPYNEQFF.

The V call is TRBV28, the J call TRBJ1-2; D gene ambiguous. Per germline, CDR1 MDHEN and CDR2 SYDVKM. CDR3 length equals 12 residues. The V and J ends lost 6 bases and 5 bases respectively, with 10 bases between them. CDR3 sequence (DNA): TGTGCCAGCAGCCCTCGGGAATATGGCTACACCTTC. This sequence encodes CASSPREYGYTF.

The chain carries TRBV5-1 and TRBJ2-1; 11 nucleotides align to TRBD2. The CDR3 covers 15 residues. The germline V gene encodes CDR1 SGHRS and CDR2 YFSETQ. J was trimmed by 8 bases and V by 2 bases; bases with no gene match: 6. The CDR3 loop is CASSLSSGRAHEQFF. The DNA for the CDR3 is TGCGCCAGCAGCTTAAGTAGCGGGAGGGCCCATGAGCAGTTCTTC.

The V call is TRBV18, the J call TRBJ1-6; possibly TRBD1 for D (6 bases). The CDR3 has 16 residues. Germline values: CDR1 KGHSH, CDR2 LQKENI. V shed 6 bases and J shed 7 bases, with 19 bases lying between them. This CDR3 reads CASSRPGGELNSPLHF. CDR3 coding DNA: TGTGCCAGCTCTCGACCGGGGGGCGAACTCAATTCACCCCTCCACTTT.

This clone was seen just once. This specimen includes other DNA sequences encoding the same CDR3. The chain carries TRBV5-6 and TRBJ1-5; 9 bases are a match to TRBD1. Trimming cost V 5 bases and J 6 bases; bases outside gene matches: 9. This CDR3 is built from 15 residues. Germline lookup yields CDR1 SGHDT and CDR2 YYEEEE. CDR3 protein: CASSPTGGVGQPQHF. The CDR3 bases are TGTGCCAGCAGTCCAACAGGGGGCGTGGGTCAGCCCCAGCATTTT. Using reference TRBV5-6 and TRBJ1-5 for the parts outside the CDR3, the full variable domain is DAGVTQSPTHLIKTRGQQVTLRCSPKSGHDTVSWYQQALGQGPQFIFQYYEEEERQRGNFPDRFSGHQFPNYSSELNVNALLLGDSALYLCASSPTGGVGQPQHFGDGTRLSIL.

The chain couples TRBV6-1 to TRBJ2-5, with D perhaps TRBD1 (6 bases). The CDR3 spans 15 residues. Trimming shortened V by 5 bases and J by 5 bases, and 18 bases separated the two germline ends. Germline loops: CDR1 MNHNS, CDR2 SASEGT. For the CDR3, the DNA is TGTGCCAGCAGTTTCTTGATACAGGGTCCGGAGACCCAGTACTTC. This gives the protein CASSFLIQGPETQYF.

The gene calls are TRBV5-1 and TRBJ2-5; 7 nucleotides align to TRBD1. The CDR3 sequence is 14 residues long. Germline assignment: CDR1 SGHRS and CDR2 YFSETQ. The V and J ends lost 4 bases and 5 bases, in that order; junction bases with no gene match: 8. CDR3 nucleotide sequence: TGCGCCAGCAGCCCGGGGACAGTCGGGGAGACCCAGTACTTC. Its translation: CASSPGTVGETQYF.

The CDR3 loop reads CASSLELAGVLDTQYF. The DNA of the CDR3 is TGCGCCAGCAGCTTGGAGTTAGCGGGGGTGCTAGATACGCAGTATTTT. V and J are TRBV5-1 and TRBJ2-3; TRBD2 matches at 9 bases. Germline CDR1 reads SGHRS; CDR2 reads YFSETQ. This CDR3 has 16 residues. The ends lost 0 bases at V and 5 bases at J; junction bases unmatched: 7.

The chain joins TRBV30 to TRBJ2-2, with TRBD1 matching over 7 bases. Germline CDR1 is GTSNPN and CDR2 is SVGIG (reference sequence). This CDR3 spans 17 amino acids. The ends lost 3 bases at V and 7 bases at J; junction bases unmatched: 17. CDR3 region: CAWSPTTVQGVIGELFF. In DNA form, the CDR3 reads TGTGCCTGGAGCCCGACGACGGTCCAGGGGGTTATCGGGGAGCTGTTTTTT.